These T cell receptor beta chains were read from a single sample in a study of cytomegalovirus exposure and HLA in healthy donors. The table came from immunoSEQ multiplex PCR; TCRdb's copy has only in-frame clones and leaves some out. Its clone listing holds 100,000 to 150,000 clones. The sample was PBMCs. These receptors were collected from a woman between 35 and 50 years old in good health and CMV-seropositive. Each CDR3 is given with its conserved first and last residue. The D gene is left open where the match is weak.

TRBV9	TRBJ1-2	NA	CASSGGIPYGYTF	TGTGCCAGCAGCGGCGGGATACCGTATGGCTACACCTTC
TRBV5-1	TRBJ1-4	NA	CASSLGGGDYATNEKLFF	TGCGCCAGCAGCTTAGGAGGAGGGGATTATGCAACTAATGAAAAACTGTTTTTT
TRBV27	TRBJ2-7	TRBD1	CASSSTGVYEQYF	TGTGCCAGCAGTTCGACAGGGGTCTACGAGCAGTACTTC
TRBV7-8	TRBJ2-7	TRBD1	CASSLAETGNEQYF	TGTGCCAGCAGCTTAGCGGAGACAGGGAACGAGCAGTACTTC
TRBV30	TRBJ2-7	NA	CAWSVSGRSYEQYF	TGTGCCTGGAGTGTAAGTGGCAGATCCTACGAGCAGTACTTC
TRBV28	TRBJ2-2	NA	CASSQNKPGELFF	TGTGCCAGCAGTCAGAATAAACCCGGGGAGCTGTTTTTT
TRBV29-1	TRBJ2-7	TRBD2	CSGRGDGYEQYF	TGCAGCGGGCGGGGGGACGGCTACGAGCAGTACTTC
TRBV5-1	TRBJ2-5	NA	CASSNPTGWQETQYF	TGCGCCAGCAGCAACCCGACAGGTTGGCAAGAGACCCAGTACTTC
TRBV7-3	TRBJ2-1	TRBD2	CASSSLAGGKRDEQFF	TGTGCCAGCAGCTCTCTAGCGGGAGGAAAAAGAGATGAGCAGTTCTTC
TRBV18	TRBJ2-7	NA	CASSPPSRPLGEQYF	TGTGCCAGCTCACCACCCTCCAGGCCACTCGGCGAGCAGTACTTC
TRBV5-5	TRBJ2-3	TRBD2	CASSLASGALDTQYF	TGTGCCAGCAGCTTGGCTAGCGGGGCCTTAGATACGCAGTATTTT
TRBV27	TRBJ2-7	NA	CASSTLQGGYEQYF	TGTGCCAGCAGTACCCTCCAGGGAGGCTACGAGCAGTACTTC
TRBV28	TRBJ2-1	TRBD2	CASSLGGRPANEQFF	TGTGCCAGCAGTCTCGGCGGGAGGCCTGCCAATGAGCAGTTCTTC
TRBV7-6	TRBJ2-1	NA	CASSLVPGNEQFF	TGTGCCAGCAGCTTAGTTCCAGGGAATGAGCAGTTCTTC
TRBV5-1	TRBJ1-2	TRBD1	CASSSSGTGERYTF	TGCGCCAGCAGCTCATCCGGGACAGGGGAACGCTACACCTTC
TRBV19	TRBJ2-5	NA	CASSWGGETQYF	TGTGCCAGTAGCTGGGGCGGAGAGACCCAGTACTTC
TRBV11-1	TRBJ1-1	TRBD1	CASSQPIVTGRGTEAFF	TGTGCCAGCAGCCAACCAATTGTGACAGGGAGAGGCACTGAAGCTTTCTTT
TRBV5-1	TRBJ2-3	TRBD2	CASSLWTSGSLADTQYF	TGCGCCAGCAGCCTATGGACTAGCGGGAGCTTGGCAGATACGCAGTATTTT
TRBV4-1	TRBJ2-4	NA	CASSQDPDRAKNIQYF	TGCGCCAGCAGCCAAGACCCGGACAGAGCCAAAAACATTCAGTACTTC
TRBV6-1	TRBJ1-5	NA	CASSEGRSPQPQHF	TGTGCCAGCAGTGAAGGTCGGAGCCCCCAGCCCCAGCATTTT
TRBV10-3	TRBJ2-2	TRBD1	CAISEGSGQGTGELFF	TGTGCCATCAGTGAGGGAAGCGGACAGGGAACCGGGGAGCTGTTTTTT
TRBV5-6	TRBJ1-1	TRBD1	CASSPSPGGYTEAFF	TGTGCCAGCAGCCCTTCCCCAGGGGGATACACTGAAGCTTTCTTT
TRBV7-9	TRBJ2-1	TRBD2	CASSRMQWEGLYNEQFF	TGTGCCAGCAGCCGTATGCAGTGGGAGGGCCTTTACAATGAGCAGTTCTTC
TRBV2	TRBJ2-5	TRBD1	CASSGQTETQYF	TGTGCCAGTTCGGGACAGACAGAGACCCAGTACTTC
TRBV29-1	TRBJ2-7	NA	CSVESGKSSYEQYF	TGCAGCGTTGAATCGGGGAAGAGCTCCTACGAGCAGTACTTC
TRBV7-2	TRBJ1-1	NA	CASSSQVVGTEAFF	TGTGCCAGCAGCTCGCAGGTTGTTGGCACTGAAGCTTTCTTT
TRBV15	TRBJ1-5	NA	CATSRDRVLNQPQHF	TGTGCCACCAGCAGAGATCGGGTCCTTAATCAGCCCCAGCATTTT
TRBV7-9	TRBJ2-7	NA	CASSLAVGDSYEQYF	TGTGCCAGCAGCTTAGCTGTAGGGGACTCCTACGAGCAGTACTTC
TRBV29-1	TRBJ1-2	TRBD1	CSAQSEQGAPLYGYTF	TGCAGCGCCCAAAGCGAGCAGGGGGCTCCTCTCTATGGCTACACCTTC
TRBV6-5	TRBJ2-5	TRBD2	CASNPTWTSTETQYF	TGTGCCAGCAACCCGACCTGGACTAGCACCGAGACCCAGTACTTC
TRBV7-3	TRBJ2-1	TRBD2	CASSPSGLYNEQFF	TGTGCCAGCAGCCCTAGCGGATTATACAATGAGCAGTTCTTC